The subject of this entry is one T cell receptor (beta chain). Its antigen is unidentified. The V gene's germline CDR1 is MDHEN and CDR2 SYDVKM. The CDR3 has 15 amino acids. The V gene end was trimmed by 3 bases and the J gene end by 4 bases; junction bases not matched to a gene: 8. Profiled with immunoSEQ multiplex PCR; TCRdb holds only in-frame clones, not every one. The table shows 86,000 or so clones, with 75% to 95% occurring only once. The sample is drawn from a study of graft-versus-host responses after intestinal transplantation. Study results and limitations: Detection of GvH clones occurred in recipient marrow, and some had their first appearance in ileum or blood.

Sequenced here: unstimulated CD8+ T cells sorted from spleen or lymph node cells, sampled before intestinal transplant. This TCR was sampled from a human donor who received an intestinal transplant. The chain uses TRBV28 and TRBJ2-7, with 8 bases identical to TRBD2. The CDR3: CASSFVSGRGYEQYF. In nucleotides, the CDR3 is TGTGCCAGCAGTTTTGTCAGCGGGAGAGGTTACGAGCAGTACTTC. Looking up the rest from reference TRBV28 and TRBJ2-7 gives the full variable domain: DVKVTQSSRYLVKRTGEKVFLECVQDMDHENMFWYRQDPGLGLRLIYFSYDVKMKEKGDIPEGYSVSREKKERFSLILESASTNQTSMYLCASSFVSGRGYEQYFGPGTRLTVT.